The 21 T cell receptor beta chains given below trace back to one sample, sequenced in a study of cytomegalovirus exposure and HLA in healthy donors. A multiplex PCR was run with 60 Vbeta primers and 13 Jbeta primers. The data were produced by immunoSEQ multiplex PCR, yet TCRdb's version contains in-frame clones alone and is incomplete. Here the sample spans 90,000 to 130,000 clones, about four fifths being singletons. The sequenced sample was PBMCs. The origin of the receptors is a man in his thirties or forties in good health and CMV-seropositive.

This chain uses TRBV18 with TRBJ1-5; D is unclear. Trimming cost V 2 bases and J 4 bases, with 15 bases left between them. This CDR3 is 16 amino acids long. The germline gives CDR1 KGHSH, CDR2 LQKENI. The CDR3 sequence: CASSPGRTGKNQPQHF. DNA for the CDR3: TGTGCCAGCTCACCAGGCAGGACGGGAAAAAATCAGCCCCAGCATTTT.

The chain has TRBV5-1 and TRBJ2-1, with TRBD2 matching over 9 bases. The CDR3 covers 16 residues. CDR1 SGHRS and CDR2 YFSETQ come from the germline V gene. V dropped 0 bases and J dropped 4; count of bases not matched to a gene: 5. CDR3 protein: CASSLGVLAGYNEQFF. The CDR3 DNA reads TGCGCCAGCAGCTTGGGCGTCCTAGCGGGGTACAATGAGCAGTTCTTC. Filled out from reference TRBV5-1 and TRBJ2-1, the complete variable domain reads KAGVTQTPRYLIKTRGQQVTLSCSPISGHRSVSWYQQTPGQGLQFLFEYFSETQRNKGNFPGRFSGRQFSNSRSEMNVSTLELGDSALYLCASSLGVLAGYNEQFFGPGTRLTVL.

Only a few counts were recorded for this clone. This chain connects TRBV5-1 to TRBJ1-1; 8 bases are a match to TRBD1. This CDR3 contains 13 residues. V shed 0 bases and J 10 bases; nucleotides not matched to a gene: 5. Germline CDR1 SGHRS, CDR2 YFSETQ. The CDR3 region has the DNA TGCGCCAGCAGCTTGGCCACAGGGGGTATAGCTTTCTTT. Residues: CASSLATGGIAFF.

V usage is TRBV27 and J usage is TRBJ2-3, with D possibly matching TRBD2 (5 bases). Germline V gene sequence: CDR1 MNHEY, CDR2 SMNVEV (reference sequence). The length of the CDR3 is 20 residues. V gave up 2 bases and J gave up 0 bases, with 24 bases separating them. CDR3 region: CASSLPIYGVMSFSTDTQYF. The CDR3 region has the DNA TGTGCCAGCAGTTTACCTATATACGGGGTTATGTCCTTTAGCACAGATACGCAGTATTTT.

The CDR3 nucleotides are TGTGCCAGCAGTGGGTCGGACAGCCTCACTGAAGCTTTCTTT. It yields the protein CASSGSDSLTEAFF. The chain carries TRBV27 and TRBJ1-1; D possibly corresponds to TRBD1 (6 bases). Germline V gene lookup returns CDR1 MNHEY and CDR2 SMNVEV (reference sequence). V lost 5 bases to trimming and J lost 4 bases, with 14 bases between them. The CDR3 extends over 14 amino acids.

The chain uses TRBV11-3 and TRBJ2-1, with 7 bases fitting TRBD2. J lost 5 bases, V lost 2 bases, and 6 bases had no gene match. The germline CDR1 and CDR2 sequences are SGHNT and YENEEA. The CDR3 length is 15 residues. The CDR3 DNA reads as TGTGCCAGCAGCTTACGGCTAGCGGAGAACAATGAGCAGTTCTTC. Its translation: CASSLRLAENNEQFF.

The chain couples TRBV7-9 to TRBJ2-4, with 15 bases that match TRBD2. The CDR3 is 14 amino acids. CDR1 is SEHNR and CDR2 is FQNEAQ in the germline V gene (reference sequence). Trimming cost V 5 bases and J 8 bases; bases outside gene matches: 1. CDR3 DNA sequence: TGTGCCAGCAGCGGACTAGCGGGGGGGCACATTCAGTACTTC. Protein sequence: CASSGLAGGHIQYF.

The chain has TRBV5-1 and TRBJ2-5, with D unresolved. From germline, CDR1 is SGHRS and CDR2 YFSETQ. Between the trimmed V and J ends, which lost 3 bases and 4 bases, there was a span of 4 bases. This CDR3 is 11 amino acids long. DNA for the CDR3: TGCGCCAGCAGCTCCAGAGAGACCCAGTACTTC. It translates to CASSSRETQYF.

This chain connects TRBV2 to TRBJ1-6; D gene ambiguous. Trimming left V 6 bases short and J 10 bases short, with 7 bases between. Germline-derived CDR1 and CDR2 are SNHLY and FYNNEI. CDR3 length equals 11 residues. The CDR3: CASRIESPLHF. The CDR3 bases are TGTGCCAGCAGAATAGAATCACCCCTCCACTTT.

The V and J genes are TRBV5-6 and TRBJ1-2, with D unresolved. The CDR3 is 15 residues long. The V and J ends lost 2 bases and 8 bases respectively, with 19 bases between them. Germline V gene sequence: CDR1 SGHDT, CDR2 YYEEEE. The chain's CDR3 is CASSLNAGGNSGYTF. CDR3 DNA: TGTGCCAGCAGCTTAAACGCCGGAGGTAACAGCGGCTACACCTTC.

This chain uses TRBV7-9 with TRBJ2-5; possibly TRBD1 for D (5 bases). Trimming removed 2 bases from V and 2 bases from J, with 6 bases in between. CDR1 is SEHNR, CDR2 FQNEAQ, per germline (reference sequence). The CDR3 consists of 13 residues. The CDR3 loop reads CASSLQGQETQYF. CDR3 in DNA: TGTGCCAGCAGCTTACAGGGTCAAGAGACCCAGTACTTC.

This clone was seen a few times. The genes are TRBV19 and TRBJ1-1, with D perhaps matching TRBD1 (5 bases). CDR1 is LNHDA and CDR2 is SQIVND in the germline V gene (reference sequence). V dropped 7 bases and J dropped 0 bases, with 15 bases sitting between them. The CDR3 runs to 15 residues. In nucleotides, the CDR3 is TGTGCCAGTACCCGCCCGGGGGGTTTGAACACTGAAGCTTTCTTT. Protein sequence: CASTRPGGLNTEAFF.

V is TRBV6-7 and J is TRBJ2-7, with 11 bases lining up with TRBD1. TRBV6-7 belongs to the ORF category, with a function that is uncertain. The CDR3 is 15 residues long. Losses at the gene ends were 7 bases for V and 5 bases for J; bases not matched to a gene: 10. CDR3 bases: TGTGCCAGCACCACCGGACAGGGGGCGCGTGACGAGCAGTACGTC. Its translation is CASTTGQGARDEQYV.

The chain combines TRBV5-1 with TRBJ1-4, with D perhaps matching TRBD1 (6 bases). CDR3 length: 17 residues. Per the germline V gene, CDR1 is SGHRS and CDR2 is YFSETQ. V was clipped by 6 bases and J by 0 bases, with 18 bases between them. CDR3 coding DNA: TGCGCCAGCACCATTTACCCACAGGGCTCAACTAATGAAAAACTGTTTTTT. Translating gives CASTIYPQGSTNEKLFF. Based on the CDR3 plus reference TRBV5-1 and TRBJ1-4, the full variable domain is KAGVTQTPRYLIKTRGQQVTLSCSPISGHRSVSWYQQTPGQGLQFLFEYFSETQRNKGNFPGRFSGRQFSNSRSEMNVSTLELGDSALYLCASTIYPQGSTNEKLFFGSGTQLSVL.

The rearrangement links TRBV6-6 to TRBJ1-1, with 8 bases identical to TRBD1. There are 12 residues in the CDR3. The V gene end was trimmed by 5 bases and the J gene end by 4 bases; junction bases not matched to a gene: 0. Germline-derived CDR1 and CDR2 are MNHNY and SVGAGI (reference sequence). CDR3 in DNA: TGTGCCAGCAGTACAGGGGGCACTGAAGCTTTCTTT. Translating it yields CASSTGGTEAFF.

The chain combines TRBV18 with TRBJ1-4, with 8 nucleotides matching TRBD1. Germline V gene data show CDR1 as KGHSH and CDR2 as LQKENI. V trimming: 0 bases; J trimming: 8 bases; junction bases outside the gene matches: 5. The CDR3 contains 15 residues. The CDR3 region has the DNA TGTGCCAGCTCACCACCGGACAGGGAGGAAGAAAAACTGTTTTTT. Protein sequence: CASSPPDREEEKLFF.

The gene calls are TRBV18 and TRBJ2-7; possible D gene TRBD1, 6 bases. Germline lookup yields CDR1 KGHSH and CDR2 LQKENI. The V end lost 3 bases, the J end lost 4 bases, and 7 bases lay between the germline ends. This CDR3 has 12 residues. CDR3 DNA: TGTGCCAGCTCACCCGACAGGTACGAGCAGTACTTC. Translated, it gives CASSPDRYEQYF.

The chain is built from TRBV2 and TRBJ1-1, with a weak D call TRBD1 (6 bases). The germline V and J ends were trimmed by 6 bases and 11 bases, with 13 bases remaining between them. This CDR3 is 11 amino acids long. Germline V gene data show CDR1 as SNHLY and CDR2 as FYNNEI. The CDR3 DNA reads TGTGCCAGCAGCTTGGGGGCATTTGCTTTCTTT. It encodes CASSLGAFAFF.

The J gene is TRBJ1-2, the V gene TRBV7-3, with TRBD1 matching over 8 bases. The germline V gene encodes CDR1 SGHTA and CDR2 FQGTGA. CDR3 length: 13 residues. V gave up 5 bases and J gave up 6 bases; unmatched junction bases: 5. In DNA, the CDR3 is TGTGCCAGCAGCCCGAGACAGGGGCATGGCTACACCTTC. It translates to CASSPRQGHGYTF.

The gene calls are TRBV5-1 and TRBJ1-2, with 8 bases that match TRBD1. The CDR3 loop spans 13 amino acids. The germline gives CDR1 SGHRS, CDR2 YFSETQ. Losses at the gene ends were 3 bases for V and 4 bases for J; bases not matched to a gene: 2. CDR3 nucleotide sequence: TGCGCCAGCAGCTGGGGACAGGCCTATGGCTACACCTTC. Residues: CASSWGQAYGYTF.

The chain has TRBV28 and TRBJ1-2, with TRBD1 matching 8 bases. Germline CDR1 reads MDHEN; CDR2 reads SYDVKM. The CDR3 is made up of 15 amino acids. V shed 6 bases, J shed 0 bases, and the junction held 6 bases outside the gene matches. The CDR3 nucleotides read TGTGCCAGCAGGGTCCGACAGGGGACTAACTATGGCTACACCTTC. Translating gives CASRVRQGTNYGYTF.